Presented here are 14 T cell receptor beta chains from one specimen sequenced in a study of blood T cell repertoires in COVID-19. Assay: immunoSEQ multiplex PCR; the TCRdb copy retains only in-frame clones and omits some. The table has roughly 250,000 clones, about 90% seen once. Sequenced: PBMCs or T cells enriched from blood (not recorded which). Receptors were obtained from a woman between 35 and 50 years old with acute COVID-19.

This clone occurred once. The genes are TRBV7-8 and TRBJ1-1, with D tentatively TRBD1 (5 bases). The CDR3 has 13 amino acids. Germline V gene lookup returns CDR1 SGHVS and CDR2 FQNEAQ. Deletions cut 5 bases from V and 1 base from J, with 8 bases between. DNA of the CDR3: TGTGCCAGCAGCGCCAGGGAGAACACTGAAGCTTTCTTT. It specifies CASSARENTEAFF.

Remarks on this clone: The same CDR3 arises from other DNA sequences in this sample as well. The chain couples TRBV5-1 to TRBJ1-1; 8 bases match TRBD1. V lost 4 bases and J lost 1; bases outside the gene matches: 3. Germline lookup yields CDR1 SGHRS and CDR2 YFSETQ. CDR3 length: 14 amino acids. CDR3 in amino acids: CASSKGQENTEAFF. The CDR3 nucleotides are TGCGCCAGCAGCAAGGGACAGGAGAACACTGAAGCTTTCTTT.

This clone was seen more than once but under ten times. The rearrangement uses TRBV7-8 and TRBJ1-5; D is possibly TRBD1 (5 bases). This CDR3 contains 15 residues. The germline V and J ends were trimmed by 1 base and 0 bases, with 7 bases remaining between them. The germline gives CDR1 SGHVS, CDR2 FQNEAQ. The CDR3 is CASSLETGSNQPQHF. CDR3 DNA: TGTGCCAGCAGCTTAGAAACAGGTAGCAATCAGCCCCAGCATTTT. The variable domain in full, completed from reference TRBV7-8 and TRBJ1-5, reads GAGVSQSPRYKVAKRGQDVALRCDPISGHVSLFWYQQALGQGPEFLTYFQNEAQLDKSGLPSDRFFAERPEGSVSTLKIQRTQQEDSAVYLCASSLETGSNQPQHFGDGTRLSIL.

The chain is built from TRBV3-1 (or the pseudogene TRBV3-2) and TRBJ1-2, with no clear D. The V end was cut by 4 bases, the J end by 1 base, with 10 bases between. In germline, CDR1 is LGHDT, CDR2 YNNKEL (reference sequence). The CDR3 consists of 14 residues. CDR3: CASSRDTVNYGYTF. In DNA, the CDR3 is TGTGCCAGCAGCCGAGATACAGTTAACTATGGCTACACCTTC.

The CDR3 sequence: CASSLNGGTYNEQFF. Written as DNA, the CDR3 is TGTGCCAGCAGCTTAAATGGCGGGACCTACAATGAGCAGTTCTTC. The chain combines TRBV11-3 with TRBJ2-1, with D possibly matching TRBD2 (6 bases). Per the germline V gene, CDR1 is SGHNT and CDR2 is YENEEA. The CDR3 loop spans 15 amino acids. The V gene lost 2 bases and the J gene lost 2 bases, with 10 bases spanning the gap.

Notes on this clone: Other DNA sequences in the same sample also yield this CDR3. This sequence joins TRBV11-3 and TRBJ2-7, with TRBD1 identical over 8 bases. CDR1 SGHNT and CDR2 YENEEA come from the germline V gene. This CDR3 is 15 amino acids long. V trimming: 0 bases; J trimming: 0 bases; junction bases outside the gene matches: 1. DNA of the CDR3: TGTGCCAGCAGCTTAGAAGGACAGGGCTCCTACGAGCAGTACTTC. Translating gives CASSLEGQGSYEQYF.

The genes are TRBV9 and TRBJ2-7; D perhaps matches TRBD2 (6 bases). V was cut by 4 bases and J by 4 bases, with 15 bases left in between. Germline V CDR1 and CDR2: SGDLS, YYNGEE. The CDR3 loop spans 14 amino acids. CDR3 nucleotides: TGTGCCAGCAGCCCCCGGCCAGGGAGGTACGAGCAGTACTTC. Translating it yields CASSPRPGRYEQYF.

The CDR3 bases are TGTGCCAGTAGTATAACAGGGGCTGGTCACACTGAAGCTTTCTTT. The encoded protein is CASSITGAGHTEAFF. The chain is built from TRBV19 and TRBJ1-1, with TRBD1 identical over 7 bases. Germline lookup yields CDR1 LNHDA and CDR2 SQIVND (reference sequence). The CDR3 has 15 amino acids. V lost 2 bases to trimming and J lost 3 bases; unmatched junction nucleotides: 6.

The chain carries TRBV3-1 (or the pseudogene TRBV3-2) and TRBJ1-2; 9 nucleotides agree with TRBD1. The length of the CDR3 is 16 residues. The germline V gene encodes CDR1 LGHDT and CDR2 YNNKEL (reference sequence). With 4 bases clipped from V and 1 base from J, the junction kept 7 bases outside the gene matches. CDR3 sequence reads: CASSRFRDRDNYGYTF. The CDR3 DNA reads TGTGCCAGCAGCCGATTCCGGGACAGGGATAACTATGGCTACACCTTC.

The chain couples TRBV6-5 to TRBJ2-7; 9 positions agree with TRBD2. CDR1 MNHEY and CDR2 SVGAGI come from the germline V gene. The CDR3 consists of 15 residues. V shed 4 bases and J 2 bases; nucleotides not matched to a gene: 6. CDR3 in amino acids: CASSSSGTPTYEQYF. The CDR3 DNA reads TGTGCCAGCAGTTCTAGCGGGACTCCAACCTACGAGCAGTACTTC.

The gene calls are TRBV2 and TRBJ2-7; weak D call: TRBD2 (5 bases). The CDR3 length is 15 residues. Trimming stripped 6 bases from V and 2 bases from J, with 17 bases between. Germline V lookup: CDR1 SNHLY, CDR2 FYNNEI. In DNA, the CDR3 is TGTGCCAGCAGGCCCGAGGGTGTTAGGGCCTACGAGCAGTACTTC. Its protein is CASRPEGVRAYEQYF.

V usage is TRBV27 and J usage is TRBJ1-6; D is unresolved. Germline CDR1 reads MNHEY; CDR2 reads SMNVEV (reference sequence). The CDR3 is 14 amino acids. The V and J ends lost 5 bases and 0 bases respectively, with 5 bases between them. The CDR3 spells CASSGSSYNSPLHF. In DNA, the CDR3 is TGTGCCAGCAGTGGGAGCTCCTATAATTCACCCCTCCACTTT.

This chain connects TRBV14 to TRBJ2-2, with D possibly being TRBD1 (5 bases). This CDR3 comprises 15 residues. Germline CDR1 is SGHDN and CDR2 is FVKESK. V gave up 6 bases and J gave up 0 bases, with 11 bases separating them. CDR3 DNA: TGTGCCAGCAGAGAGTCGACAGCGAACACCGGGGAGCTGTTTTTT. Protein: CASRESTANTGELFF.

V and J are TRBV9 and TRBJ2-3; TRBD2 agrees at 14 bases. Germline values: CDR1 SGDLS, CDR2 YYNGEE. Trimming cost V 4 bases and J 9 bases; bases outside gene matches: 13. The CDR3 spans 17 residues. CDR3 residues: CASSRGQTSGRAWTQYF. The CDR3 DNA sequence: TGTGCCAGCAGCCGAGGCCAGACTAGCGGGAGGGCCTGGACGCAGTATTTT.